This entry concerns a single T cell receptor (beta chain). The sample comes from a study of blood T cell repertoires in COVID-19. Study as a whole: Samples came from the United States, Italy and Spain, spanning acute and convalescent COVID-19. Sample material is recorded as cDNA or gDNA derived from T cells, B-cell-depleted T cells, or PBMCs.

Between the trimmed V and J ends, which lost 1 base and 4 bases, there was a span of 11 bases. Germline values: CDR1 SGHDT, CDR2 YYEEEE. The CDR3 runs to 14 residues. Original processing notes: Reference gene primers were amplified, and this amplification served to estimate nucleated cell counts. Here immunoSEQ multiplex PCR was the method, and the copy in TCRdb shows in-frame clones only, minus some. From that table come the V and J calls and clone size; the DNA was used to work out D and trimming. The sample carries around 23,000 clones, roughly nine tenths recorded once. Sequencing was performed on peripheral blood. The rearrangement links TRBV5-6 to TRBJ2-5, with D perhaps TRBD2 (5 bases). The receptor comes from a man aged 45-65 years with active COVID-19. Here the CDR3 DNA reads TGTGCCAGCAGCTTGTGGCCTGAGGGAGAGACCCAGTACTTC. Encoded protein: CASSLWPEGETQYF.